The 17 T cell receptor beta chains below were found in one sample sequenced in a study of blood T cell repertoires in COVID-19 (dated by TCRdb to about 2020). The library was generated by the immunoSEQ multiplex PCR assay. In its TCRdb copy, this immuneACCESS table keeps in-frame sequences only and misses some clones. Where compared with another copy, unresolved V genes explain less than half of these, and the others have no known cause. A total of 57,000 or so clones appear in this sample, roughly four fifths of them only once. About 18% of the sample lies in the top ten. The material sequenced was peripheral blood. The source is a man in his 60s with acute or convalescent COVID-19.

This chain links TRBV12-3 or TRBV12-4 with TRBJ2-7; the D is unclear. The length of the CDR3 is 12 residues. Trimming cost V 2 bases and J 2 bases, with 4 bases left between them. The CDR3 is CASSLSAYEQYF. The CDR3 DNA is TGTGCCAGCAGTTTATCAGCCTACGAGCAGTACTTC.

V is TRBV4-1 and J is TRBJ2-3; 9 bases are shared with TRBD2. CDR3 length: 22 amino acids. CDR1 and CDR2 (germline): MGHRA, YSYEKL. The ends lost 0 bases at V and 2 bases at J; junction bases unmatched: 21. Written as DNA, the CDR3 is TGCGCCAGCAGCCAAGACTATGATAGCGGGAGCTTGTCGTCTTATACCACAGATACGCAGTATTTT. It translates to CASSQDYDSGSLSSYTTDTQYF.

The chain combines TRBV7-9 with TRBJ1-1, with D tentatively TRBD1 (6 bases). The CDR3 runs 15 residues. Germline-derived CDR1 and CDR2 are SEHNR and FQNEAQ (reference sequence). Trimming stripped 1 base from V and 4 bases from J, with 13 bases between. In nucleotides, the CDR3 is TGTGCCAGCAGCTTAGAGGGGGTTAAAGGCACTGAAGCTTTCTTT. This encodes CASSLEGVKGTEAFF.

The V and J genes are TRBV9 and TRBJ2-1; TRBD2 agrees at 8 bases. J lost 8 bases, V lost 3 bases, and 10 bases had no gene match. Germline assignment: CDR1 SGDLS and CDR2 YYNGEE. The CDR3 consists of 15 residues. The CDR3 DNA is TGTGCCAGCAGCGCAGCGGGAGTGAATAAGGATGAGCAGTTCTTC. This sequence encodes CASSAAGVNKDEQFF.

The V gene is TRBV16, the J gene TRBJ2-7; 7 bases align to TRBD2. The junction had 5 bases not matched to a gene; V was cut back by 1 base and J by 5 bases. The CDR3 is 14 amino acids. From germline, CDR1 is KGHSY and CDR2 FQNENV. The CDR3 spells CASSQLGGNHEQYF. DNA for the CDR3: TGTGCCAGCAGCCAATTGGGGGGGAACCACGAGCAGTACTTC.

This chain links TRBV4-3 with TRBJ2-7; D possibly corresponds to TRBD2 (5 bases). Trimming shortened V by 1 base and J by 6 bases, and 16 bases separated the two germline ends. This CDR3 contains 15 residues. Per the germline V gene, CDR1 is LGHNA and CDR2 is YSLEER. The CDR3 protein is CASSQGRAGGGEQYF. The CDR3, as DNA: TGCGCCAGCAGCCAAGGTCGGGCAGGAGGTGGCGAGCAGTACTTC.

This CDR3 reads CASSEGTGNIQYF. The DNA for the CDR3 is TGCGCCAGCAGTGAGGGGACAGGGAACATTCAGTACTTC. The chain recombines TRBV10-2 with TRBJ2-4, with 9 bases matching TRBD1. V trimming: 2 bases; J trimming: 7 bases; junction bases outside the gene matches: 0. CDR3 length: 13 amino acids. From germline, CDR1 is WSHSY and CDR2 SAAADI.

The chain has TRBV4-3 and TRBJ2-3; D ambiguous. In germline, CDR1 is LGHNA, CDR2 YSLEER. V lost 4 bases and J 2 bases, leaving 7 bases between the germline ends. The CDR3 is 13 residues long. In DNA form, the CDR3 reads TGCGCCAGCAGCCCTAGTGCCACAGATACGCAGTATTTT. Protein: CASSPSATDTQYF.

CDR3 residues: CASSPGGGAYEQYF. CDR3 DNA sequence: TGTGCCAGCTCACCAGGGGGCGGAGCCTACGAGCAGTACTTC. J is TRBJ2-7 and V is TRBV18, with D perhaps TRBD1 (6 bases). Trimming pared 2 bases from V and 2 bases from J, leaving 10 bases between. Germline V lookup: CDR1 KGHSH, CDR2 LQKENI. CDR3 length: 14 amino acids.

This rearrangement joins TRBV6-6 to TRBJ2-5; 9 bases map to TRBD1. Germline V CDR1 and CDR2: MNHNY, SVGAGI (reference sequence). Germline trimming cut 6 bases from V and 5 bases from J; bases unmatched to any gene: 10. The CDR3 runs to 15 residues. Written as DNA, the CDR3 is TGTGCCAGCAGACCCGGGACAGGGAGGATGGAGACCCAGTACTTC. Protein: CASRPGTGRMETQYF.

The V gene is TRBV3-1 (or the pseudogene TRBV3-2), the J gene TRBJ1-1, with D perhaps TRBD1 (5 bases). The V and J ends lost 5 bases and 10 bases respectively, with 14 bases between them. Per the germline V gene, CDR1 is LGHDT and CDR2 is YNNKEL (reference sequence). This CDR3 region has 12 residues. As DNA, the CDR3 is TGTGCCAGCAGCTTTCAGGGCCTGGGAGCTTTCTTT. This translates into CASSFQGLGAFF.

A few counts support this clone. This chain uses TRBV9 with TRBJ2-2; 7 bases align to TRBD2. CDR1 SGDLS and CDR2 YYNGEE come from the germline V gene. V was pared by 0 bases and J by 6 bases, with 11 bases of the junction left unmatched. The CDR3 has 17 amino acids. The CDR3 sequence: CASSVARTSLSPGELFF. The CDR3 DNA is TGTGCCAGCAGCGTAGCTAGGACTAGTCTTTCCCCCGGGGAGCTGTTTTTT. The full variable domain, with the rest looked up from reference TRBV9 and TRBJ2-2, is DSGVTQTPKHLITATGQRVTLRCSPRSGDLSVYWYQQSLDQGLQFLIQYYNGEERAKGNILERFSAQQFPDLHSELNLSSLELGDSALYFCASSVARTSLSPGELFFGEGSRLTVL.

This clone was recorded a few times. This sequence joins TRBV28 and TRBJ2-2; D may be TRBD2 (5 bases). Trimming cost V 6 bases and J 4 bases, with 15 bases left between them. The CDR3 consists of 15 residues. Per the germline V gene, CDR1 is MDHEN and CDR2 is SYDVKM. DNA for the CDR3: TGTGCCAGCAGCACCCCCGGGAAATTCACCGGGGAGCTGTTTTTT. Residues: CASSTPGKFTGELFF.

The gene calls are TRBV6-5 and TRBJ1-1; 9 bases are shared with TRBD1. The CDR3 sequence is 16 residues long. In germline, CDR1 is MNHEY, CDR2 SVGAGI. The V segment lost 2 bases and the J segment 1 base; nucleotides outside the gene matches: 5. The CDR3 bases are TGTGCCAGCAGTTACGGGGGACAGGGAAGGAACACTGAAGCTTTCTTT. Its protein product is CASSYGGQGRNTEAFF.

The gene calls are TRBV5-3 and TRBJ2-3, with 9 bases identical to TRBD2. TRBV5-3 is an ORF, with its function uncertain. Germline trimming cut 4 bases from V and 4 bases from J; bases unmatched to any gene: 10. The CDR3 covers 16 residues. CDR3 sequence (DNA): TGTGCCAGAAGCGAAAAGACTAGCGGAGAACCAGATACGCAGTATTTT. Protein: CARSEKTSGEPDTQYF.

This chain's CDR3 is CASSLGQGSIQPQHF. In DNA, the CDR3 is TGTGCCAGCTCACTGGGGCAGGGGTCTATACAGCCCCAGCATTTT. The gene calls are TRBV18 and TRBJ1-5; tentative D call: TRBD1 (6 bases). This CDR3 is 15 amino acids long. Germline V gene data show CDR1 as KGHSH and CDR2 as LQKENI. V shed 4 bases and J shed 7 bases, with 17 bases lying between them.

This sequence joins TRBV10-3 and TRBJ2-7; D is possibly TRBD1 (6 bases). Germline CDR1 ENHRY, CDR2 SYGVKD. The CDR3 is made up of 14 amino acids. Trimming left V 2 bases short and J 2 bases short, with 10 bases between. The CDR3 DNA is TGTGCCATCAGTGAGCAGGACAGACCCTACGAGCAGTACTTC. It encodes CAISEQDRPYEQYF.